This TCR beta chain was sequenced during a study of Graves' ophthalmopathy and Graves' hyperthyroidism. Study-wide results and caveats: Detected in blood as well were most expanded thyroid clonotypes with frequency above 0.001.

Trimming cost V 3 bases and J 4 bases; bases outside gene matches: 9. The CDR3 covers 16 residues. The germline V gene encodes CDR1 KGHDR and CDR2 SFDVKD. This clonotype was seen repeatedly, ten times or more. Its specificity is unknown. The authors amplified TCR beta CDR3 regions, and they did so from RNA transcripts for repertoire sequencing. In the first round, RT-PCR was carried out with HTBI primers, and a multiplex PCR formed the second round. TCRdb called the multiplex PCR reads again in MiXCR, with one record for every CDR3 protein. The data hold about 380,000 distinct CDR3 sequences, with 15% to 19% observed a single time.

The sequencing input was peripheral blood. The genes are TRBV24-1 and TRBJ2-5; 8 bases are a match to TRBD2. This TCR was sampled from a woman between 18 and 29 years old with stable Graves' hyperthyroidism. CDR3 sequence reads: CATSDQGSGGAETQYF. The CDR3 DNA reads TGTGCCACCAGTGATCAGGGGAGCGGGGGAGCAGAGACCCAGTACTTC.